The 23 T cell receptor beta chains listed next were all sequenced from one sample in a study of T cell repertoires in cytomegalovirus infection. TCRdb re-derived calls from the reads in MiXCR, one entry per CDR3 protein. The sample has some 940,000 distinct CDR3 sequences, more than 25% seen once; the top ten hold about an eighth. Their specific antigens are unknown. The specimen comprised cultured CD8+ T cells from PBMCs, sampled from culture after CMV antigen stimulation. These receptors all stem from a human donor in good health (CMV status not recorded). Some clones in this sample may be carry-over from other donors' samples.

This clonotype was recorded a few times. This chain connects TRBV12-3 or TRBV12-4 to TRBJ2-5, with TRBD1 matching over 7 bases. V gave up 3 bases and J gave up 1 base; unmatched junction bases: 8. This CDR3 is built from 16 residues. For the CDR3, the DNA is TGTGCCAGCAGTTTTTACAGGGGTGGGGGCCAAGAGACCCAGTACTTC. This translates into CASSFYRGGGQETQYF.

The chain recombines TRBV10-3 with TRBJ1-2, with TRBD1 matching over 7 bases. Germline V lookup: CDR1 ENHRY, CDR2 SYGVKD. With V trimmed by 5 bases and J by 1 base, 19 bases remained unmatched. The CDR3 sequence is 19 residues long. In DNA, the CDR3 is TGTGCCATCAGTCGGACAGGAAAGGATCGAAAAGGGGTTAACTATGGCTACACCTTC. Amino acid sequence: CAISRTGKDRKGVNYGYTF.

This clonotype was observed at least ten times. At one end the junction does not follow the germline gene, possibly because of a read error. CDR3 DNA sequence: TGTGCTAGCAGCCTTGGACTGAACTCCTACAATGAGCAGTTCTTC. Protein product: CASSLGLNSYNEQFF. This chain connects TRBV7-7 to TRBJ2-1, with D maybe TRBD2 (5 bases). Germline V gene lookup returns CDR1 SSHAT and CDR2 FNYEAQ (reference sequence). The CDR3 spans 15 residues.

The chain uses TRBV10-3 and TRBJ2-6, with 9 bases fitting TRBD1. CDR1 is ENHRY, CDR2 SYGVKD, per germline. The length of the CDR3 is 16 residues. V gave up 8 bases and J gave up 4 bases; unmatched junction bases: 9. In DNA, the CDR3 is TGTGCCATCCTGACAGGGGGGCAGTCCGGGGCCAACGTCCTGACTTTC. The encoded protein is CAILTGGQSGANVLTF.

This clonotype was detected only a few times. DNA for the CDR3: TGTGCCAGCAGCTTCATCCGGGAGAACACCGGGGAGCTGTTTTTT. It translates to CASSFIRENTGELFF. This chain uses TRBV7-8 with TRBJ2-2, with D possibly TRBD2 on 5 matching bases. The CDR3 totals 15 residues. CDR1 and CDR2 (germline): SGHVS, FQNEAQ. The V end lost 3 bases, the J end lost 1 base, and 9 bases lay between the germline ends.

The chain has TRBV27 and TRBJ1-2, with TRBD1 identical over 7 bases. V trimming: 0 bases; J trimming: 4 bases; junction bases outside the gene matches: 11. The germline CDR1 and CDR2 sequences are MNHEY and SMNVEV (reference sequence). The CDR3 is 17 amino acids. The CDR3 sequence is CASSLSSQGQAGYGYTF. In DNA form, the CDR3 reads TGTGCCAGCAGTTTATCCTCCCAAGGACAGGCGGGCTATGGCTACACCTTC.

The rearrangement links TRBV11-1 to TRBJ2-3; TRBD2 is a possible D gene (5 bases). Trimming left V 1 base short and J 6 bases short, with 14 bases between. CDR3 size: 15 residues. Germline V gene data show CDR1 as SGHAT and CDR2 as FQDESV (reference sequence). The chain's CDR3 is CASSLEGDLGDTQYF. For the CDR3, the DNA is TGTGCCAGCAGCTTAGAGGGAGACCTGGGGGATACGCAGTATTTT.

The chain links TRBV12-5 to TRBJ2-7; D perhaps matches TRBD2 (6 bases). Per the germline V gene, CDR1 is LGHNT and CDR2 is FRNRAP. The ends were cut back, 0 bases at V and 0 bases at J, with 12 bases in the middle. The CDR3 spans 16 residues. The CDR3 sequence: CASGLVRDSTSYEQYV. DNA of the CDR3: TGTGCTAGTGGTTTGGTCCGGGACTCCACCTCCTACGAGCAGTACGTC.

Only a few counts were recorded for this clonotype. This chain connects TRBV2 to TRBJ2-1; 11 bases align to TRBD2. CDR1 is SNHLY, CDR2 FYNNEI, per germline. The CDR3 has 17 residues. Trimming at V came to 3 bases and at J to 7 bases, leaving 11 bases not matched to a gene. The CDR3 DNA is TGTGCCAGCAGTGATCCATCTAGCGGGGGGTCCAAAAATGAGCAGTTCTTC. Its protein is CASSDPSSGGSKNEQFF.

The chain is built from TRBV28 and TRBJ2-3, with D hard to call. V lost 6 bases and J 4 bases, leaving 20 bases between the germline ends. The CDR3 length is 16 residues. CDR1 is MDHEN, CDR2 SYDVKM, per germline. The DNA for the CDR3 is TGTGCCAGCAGCCTCCCTCTGGTAGGGATCGCAGATACGCAGTATTTT. Translating gives CASSLPLVGIADTQYF.

This clonotype was found once. V usage is TRBV10-3 and J usage is TRBJ1-1; D gene unclear. V was cut by 1 base and J by 7 bases, with 7 bases left in between. CDR1 ENHRY and CDR2 SYGVKD come from the germline V gene. This CDR3 is 12 amino acids long. CDR3 protein: CAISELRGEAFF. CDR3 nucleotide sequence: TGTGCCATCAGTGAGTTACGTGGTGAAGCTTTCTTT.

In DNA form, the CDR3 reads TGTGCCAGCAGATCGACTACCTACAATGAGCAGTTCTTC. It yields the protein CASRSTTYNEQFF. The chain combines TRBV7-9 with TRBJ2-1; D perhaps matches TRBD2 (5 bases). This CDR3 contains 13 residues. Germline V gene data show CDR1 as SEHNR and CDR2 as FQNEAQ (reference sequence). Trimming removed 6 bases from V and 2 bases from J, with 8 bases in between.

The table lists this clonotype with a count of one. The chain uses TRBV6-2 or TRBV6-3 and TRBJ2-3; D possibly corresponds to TRBD2 (7 bases). From germline, CDR1 is MNHEY and CDR2 SVGEGT. Trimming pared 0 bases from V and 4 bases from J, leaving 17 bases between. This CDR3 region has 17 residues. For the CDR3, the DNA is TGTGCCAGCAGTTACTCGGTGGGGGGGCCTGGGGCAGATACGCAGTATTTT. Amino acid sequence: CASSYSVGGPGADTQYF.

This clonotype appeared a few times. The chain combines TRBV5-1 with TRBJ1-2, with a weak D call TRBD1 (6 bases). The CDR3 runs to 15 residues. V lost 4 bases to trimming and J lost 2 bases, with 15 bases between them. Germline CDR1 SGHRS, CDR2 YFSETQ. The CDR3 loop is CASSTTGTSNYGYTF. DNA of the CDR3: TGCGCCAGCAGCACCACAGGGACTTCAAACTATGGCTACACCTTC.

This clonotype was counted a few times. The chain recombines TRBV12-3 or TRBV12-4 with TRBJ2-7; 12 positions match TRBD2. The CDR3 is 15 residues long. V was pared by 6 bases and J by 3 bases, with 6 bases of the junction left unmatched. The CDR3 DNA is TGTGCCAGCAGGGTAGGACTAGCGGGGTACTACGAGCAGTACTTC. It yields the protein CASRVGLAGYYEQYF.

The J gene is TRBJ2-7, the V gene TRBV2; D not certain. Trimming took off 7 bases at V and 2 bases at J, with 15 bases between the two ends. CDR1 and CDR2 (germline): SNHLY, FYNNEI. The CDR3 consists of 14 residues. The DNA of the CDR3 is TGTGCCAGCACCCTGCCGATGAGAACCTACGAGCAGTACTTC. Translating gives CASTLPMRTYEQYF.

With respect to this clonotype: This may be a read error: a much more frequent sequence differs by one nucleotide. Likely a read error: the CDR3 ends without its conserved phenylalanine or tryptophan. The V and J genes are TRBV7-6 and TRBJ1-4; 8 nucleotides match TRBD1. Germline V gives CDR1 SGHVS, CDR2 FNYEAQ. V shed 2 bases, J shed 7 bases, and the junction held 9 bases outside the gene matches. The CDR3 spans 16 residues. CDR3 sequence reads: CASSLIRQGLSEKLFL. In DNA, the CDR3 is TGTGCCAGCAGCTTAATCAGACAGGGGTTAAGTGAAAAACTGTTTTTG.

This chain joins TRBV19 and TRBJ1-5; D is unclear. The CDR3 runs 14 residues. The V gene's germline CDR1 is LNHDA and CDR2 SQIVND (reference sequence). The V end was cut by 0 bases, the J end by 1 base, with 4 bases between. DNA for the CDR3: TGTGCCAGTAGTATAGATTTAAGCAATCAGCCCCAGCATTTT. Translation: CASSIDLSNQPQHF. The full variable domain, completed using reference TRBV19 and TRBJ1-5, is DGGITQSPKYLFRKEGQNVTLSCEQNLNHDAMYWYRQDPGQGLRLIYYSQIVNDFQKGDIAEGYSVSREKKESFPLTVTSAQKNPTAFYLCASSIDLSNQPQHFGDGTRLSIL.

The table lists this clonotype with a few counts. The chain links TRBV11-1 to TRBJ1-6, with TRBD1 matching 7 bases. Germline CDR1 is SGHAT and CDR2 is FQDESV (reference sequence). The CDR3 totals 17 residues. After removal of 1 base from V and 7 bases from J, the junction contained 10 bases not matched to a gene. CDR3 sequence: CASSLERRDRVNSPLHF. The DNA of the CDR3 is TGTGCCAGCAGCTTAGAACGGCGGGACAGAGTCAATTCACCCCTCCACTTT.

The chain employs TRBV7-8 and TRBJ2-7; D is perhaps TRBD2 (6 bases). Germline lookup yields CDR1 SGHVS and CDR2 FQNEAQ. This CDR3 comprises 15 residues. CDR3 nucleotides: TGTGTCAGCAGCTCGGAGGGGCGGGGTCTGCTCGAGCAGTACGTC. Its protein is CVSSSEGRGLLEQYV.

The V gene is TRBV27, the J gene TRBJ2-3; tentatively, D is TRBD1 (5 bases). Germline V gene data show CDR1 as MNHEY and CDR2 as SMNVEV (reference sequence). Trimming took 5 bases from V and 8 from J, leaving 11 bases between them. There are 12 residues in the CDR3. In nucleotides, the CDR3 is TGTGCCAGCAGTAACCAGGGTAGTACGCAGTATTTT. As protein: CASSNQGSTQYF.

About this clonotype: The junction departs from germline at one end; a sequencing error may be responsible. This chain joins TRBV7-9 and TRBJ2-3, with D possibly being TRBD1 (6 bases). The CDR3 totals 16 residues. CDR1 SEHNR and CDR2 FQNEAQ come from the germline V gene (reference sequence). In nucleotides, the CDR3 is TGTGCCAGCAGCTCCCCCGTGGGGGCAGCCACAGATATGCAGTATTTT. Translating gives CASSSPVGAATDMQYF.

The rearrangement joins TRBV7-8 to TRBJ2-1; 8 bases map to TRBD1. Germline CDR1 SGHVS, CDR2 FQNEAQ. This CDR3 spans 16 amino acids. Unmatched junction bases numbered 10, after V lost 0 bases and J lost 9 bases. The CDR3 reads CASSLAHRQGLVEQFF. CDR3 nucleotide sequence: TGTGCCAGCAGCTTAGCCCACAGACAGGGGCTGGTTGAGCAGTTCTTC.